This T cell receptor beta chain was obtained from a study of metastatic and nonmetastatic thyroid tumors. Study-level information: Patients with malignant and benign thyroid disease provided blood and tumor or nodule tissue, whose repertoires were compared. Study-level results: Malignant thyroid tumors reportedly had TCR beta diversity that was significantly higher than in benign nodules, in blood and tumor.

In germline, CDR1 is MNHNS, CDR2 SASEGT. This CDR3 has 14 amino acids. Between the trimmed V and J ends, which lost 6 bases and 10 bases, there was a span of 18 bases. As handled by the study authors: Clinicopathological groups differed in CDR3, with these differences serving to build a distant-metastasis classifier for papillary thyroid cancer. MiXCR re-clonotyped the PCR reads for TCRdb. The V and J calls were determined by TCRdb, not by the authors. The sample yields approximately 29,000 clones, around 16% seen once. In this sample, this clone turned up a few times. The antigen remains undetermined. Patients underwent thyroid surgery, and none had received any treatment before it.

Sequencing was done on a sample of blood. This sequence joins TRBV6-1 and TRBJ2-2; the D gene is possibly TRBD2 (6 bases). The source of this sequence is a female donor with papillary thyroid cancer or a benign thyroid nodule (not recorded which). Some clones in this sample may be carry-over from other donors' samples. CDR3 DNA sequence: TGTGCCAGCAGGGGTGGGGGGTCACCGGTGGAGCTGTTTTTT. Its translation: CASRGGGSPVELFF.